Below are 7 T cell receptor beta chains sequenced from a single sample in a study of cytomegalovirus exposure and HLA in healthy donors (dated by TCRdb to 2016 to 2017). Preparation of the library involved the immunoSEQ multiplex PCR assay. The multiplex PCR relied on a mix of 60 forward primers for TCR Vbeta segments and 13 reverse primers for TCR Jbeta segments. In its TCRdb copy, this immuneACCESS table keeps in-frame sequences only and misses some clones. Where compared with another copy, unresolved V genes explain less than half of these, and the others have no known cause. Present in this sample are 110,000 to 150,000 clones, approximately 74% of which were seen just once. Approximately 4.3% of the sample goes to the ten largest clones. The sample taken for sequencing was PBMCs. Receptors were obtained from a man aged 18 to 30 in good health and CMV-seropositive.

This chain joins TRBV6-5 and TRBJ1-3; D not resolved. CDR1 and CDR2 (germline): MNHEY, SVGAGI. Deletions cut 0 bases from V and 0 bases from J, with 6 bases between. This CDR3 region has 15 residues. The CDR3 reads CASSYSGGSGNTIYF. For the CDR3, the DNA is TGTGCCAGCAGTTACTCTGGAGGCTCTGGAAACACCATATATTTT.

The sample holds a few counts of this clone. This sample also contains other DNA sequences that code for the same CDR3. CDR3 protein: CASSVGGQGGTEAFF. The DNA for the CDR3 is TGTGCCAGCAGCGTAGGGGGACAGGGTGGCACTGAAGCTTTCTTT. The rearrangement links TRBV9 to TRBJ1-1, with 9 bases matching TRBD1. The germline CDR1 and CDR2 sequences are SGDLS and YYNGEE. V was clipped by 0 bases and J by 4 bases; unmatched bases: 4. The CDR3 is 15 residues long. Looking up the rest from reference TRBV9 and TRBJ1-1 gives the full variable domain: DSGVTQTPKHLITATGQRVTLRCSPRSGDLSVYWYQQSLDQGLQFLIQYYNGEERAKGNILERFSAQQFPDLHSELNLSSLELGDSALYFCASSVGGQGGTEAFFGQGTRLTVV.

As DNA, the CDR3 is TGTGCCAGCACCCTTATGGGGGGGCGGAGGCAGCCCCAGCATTTT. This gives the protein CASTLMGGRRQPQHF. V usage is TRBV28 and J usage is TRBJ1-5; D might be TRBD1 (6 bases). With 7 bases removed from V and 7 bases from J, the gap between germline ends came to 20 bases. CDR1 and CDR2 from the germline V gene are MDHEN and SYDVKM. This CDR3 region has 15 residues.

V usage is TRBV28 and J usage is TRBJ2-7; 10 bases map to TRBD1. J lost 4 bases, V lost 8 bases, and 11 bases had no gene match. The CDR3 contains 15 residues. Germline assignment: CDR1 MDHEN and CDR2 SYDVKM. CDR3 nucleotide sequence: TGTGCCAGCTTCGCCGGGACAGGGGCGATATACGAGCAGTACTTC. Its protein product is CASFAGTGAIYEQYF.

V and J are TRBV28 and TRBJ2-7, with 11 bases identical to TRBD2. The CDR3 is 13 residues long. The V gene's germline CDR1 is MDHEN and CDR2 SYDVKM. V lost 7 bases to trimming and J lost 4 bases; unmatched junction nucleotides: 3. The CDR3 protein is CASITSGGYEQYF. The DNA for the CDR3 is TGTGCCAGCATTACTAGCGGGGGTTACGAGCAGTACTTC.

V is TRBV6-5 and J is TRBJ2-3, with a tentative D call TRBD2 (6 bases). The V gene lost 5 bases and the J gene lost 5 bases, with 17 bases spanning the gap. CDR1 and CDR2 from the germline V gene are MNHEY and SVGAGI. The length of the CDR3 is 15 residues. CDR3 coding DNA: TGTGCCAGCAGTCCCGGGGGAAAACCCGGAGATACGCAGTATTTT. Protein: CASSPGGKPGDTQYF.

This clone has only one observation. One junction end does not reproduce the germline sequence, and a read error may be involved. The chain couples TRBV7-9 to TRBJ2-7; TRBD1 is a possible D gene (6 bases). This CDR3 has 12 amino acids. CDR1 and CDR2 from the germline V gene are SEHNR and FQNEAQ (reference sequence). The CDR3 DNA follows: TGTTCCAGCAGCTTAGGACAGATCGAGCAGTACTTC. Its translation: CSSSLGQIEQYF.